The 28 T cell receptor beta chains reported below all come from one sample, sequenced in a study of T cell repertoires in cytomegalovirus infection. TCRdb called the reads again in MiXCR, with one record for every CDR3 protein. The table includes about 360,000 distinct CDR3 sequences, less than 20% detected once. Sequencing was performed on PBMCs. All receptors come from a human donor in good health (CMV status not recorded). Some clones in this sample may be carry-over from other donors' samples.

This clonotype was detected only a few times. The chain recombines TRBV19 with TRBJ1-6; the D gene is possibly TRBD1 (5 bases). The V end lost 7 bases, the J end lost 7 bases, and 17 bases lay between the germline ends. There are 15 residues in the CDR3. In germline, CDR1 is LNHDA, CDR2 SQIVND (reference sequence). CDR3 in DNA: TGTGCCAGTACCCTCCGGTGGGCAGGGAATTCACCCCTCCACTTT. Its translation: CASTLRWAGNSPLHF. The full variable domain, completed using reference TRBV19 and TRBJ1-6, is DGGITQSPKYLFRKEGQNVTLSCEQNLNHDAMYWYRQDPGQGLRLIYYSQIVNDFQKGDIAEGYSVSREKKESFPLTVTSAQKNPTAFYLCASTLRWAGNSPLHFGNGTRLTVT.

As to this clonotype: A much larger clone sits a single nucleotide away, making a read error possible. The chain uses TRBV11-1 and TRBJ2-7, with D perhaps TRBD1 (5 bases). This CDR3 is 13 amino acids long. The V gene's germline CDR1 is SGHAT and CDR2 FQDESV (reference sequence). CDR3 nucleotides: TGTGCCAGCAGCGGCAGGGTCCACTACGAGGAGTACTTC. Translated, it gives CASSGRVHYEEYF.

This clonotype was recorded only once. The genes are TRBV28 and TRBJ1-1; D possibly corresponds to TRBD1 (5 bases). V lost 7 bases and J lost 1, with 10 bases in between. Germline CDR1 reads MDHEN; CDR2 reads SYDVKM. This CDR3 region has 13 residues. This chain's CDR3 is CASKVQGNTEAFF. In nucleotides, the CDR3 is TGTGCCAGCAAAGTTCAGGGGAACACTGAAGCTTTCTTT.

The V and J genes are TRBV10-3 and TRBJ2-3, with TRBD2 matching 8 bases. V lost 0 bases to trimming and J lost 8 bases; unmatched junction nucleotides: 7. This CDR3 spans 15 amino acids. Germline V gene lookup returns CDR1 ENHRY and CDR2 SYGVKD. The DNA for the CDR3 is TGTGCCATCAGTGAGTCGAATCCGGGAGGGAGTACGCAGTATTTT. Its translation is CAISESNPGGSTQYF.

This clonotype was recorded many times. The chain couples TRBV7-6 to TRBJ1-1; D perhaps matches TRBD1 (6 bases). The CDR3 runs to 15 residues. The V and J ends lost 5 bases and 3 bases respectively, with 16 bases between them. The V gene's germline CDR1 is SGHVS and CDR2 FNYEAQ. The CDR3 is CASSPGVFKDTEAFF. CDR3 coding DNA: TGTGCCAGCAGCCCAGGGGTTTTTAAAGACACTGAAGCTTTCTTT.

The chain combines TRBV28 with TRBJ1-3; D is unresolved. CDR3 size: 15 residues. The V end lost 2 bases, the J end lost 0 bases, and 8 bases lay between the germline ends. Germline-derived CDR1 and CDR2 are MDHEN and SYDVKM. In nucleotides, the CDR3 is TGTGCCAGCAGTTTAGTCGGAGACTCTGGAAACACCATATATTTT. It encodes CASSLVGDSGNTIYF. The variable domain in full, completed from reference TRBV28 and TRBJ1-3, reads DVKVTQSSRYLVKRTGEKVFLECVQDMDHENMFWYRQDPGLGLRLIYFSYDVKMKEKGDIPEGYSVSREKKERFSLILESASTNQTSMYLCASSLVGDSGNTIYFGEGSWLTVV.

The chain employs TRBV20-1 and TRBJ2-5; tentatively, D is TRBD2 (5 bases). V dropped 0 bases and J dropped 2 bases, with 7 bases sitting between them. The CDR3 contains 13 residues. Germline CDR1 and CDR2: DFQATT and SNEGSKA (reference sequence). DNA of the CDR3: TGCAGTGCTAGAGAATCGGGGCAAGAGACCCAGTACTTC. It translates to CSARESGQETQYF.

This clonotype was seen only a few times. This chain joins TRBV5-5 and TRBJ1-4; D uncertain. The germline gives CDR1 SGHKS, CDR2 YYEKEE (reference sequence). The CDR3 contains 13 residues. The ends were cut back, 3 bases at V and 8 bases at J, with 11 bases in the middle. The CDR3 region is CASSWELTEKLFF. In DNA, the CDR3 is TGTGCCAGCAGCTGGGAATTAACGGAAAAACTGTTTTTT.

The chain links TRBV12-3 or TRBV12-4 to TRBJ1-1, with D perhaps matching TRBD1 (5 bases). The length of the CDR3 is 13 residues. V was trimmed by 3 bases and J by 7 bases, leaving 12 bases between them. The CDR3 DNA reads as TGTGCCAGCAGTTTTGGTAGGGGAGGTGAAGCTTTCTTT. Its protein is CASSFGRGGEAFF.

This clonotype was counted many times. In this CDR3 the conserved last residue, phenylalanine or tryptophan, is missing, so a read error is likely. The DNA is left out, because the CDR3 cannot be placed on it with certainty; the CDR3 is given as TCRdb lists it. The CDR3 sequence: CASSLTSGGVALGSCPPAVWP. This sequence joins TRBV7-2 and TRBJ2-2; the listed D gene, TRBD2, was not tested against the DNA. Germline lookup yields CDR1 SGHTA and CDR2 FQGNSA. 21 amino acids form the CDR3, both terminal residues included.

This clonotype was detected many times. The chain couples TRBV4-1 to TRBJ2-2; D unresolved. V was clipped by 4 bases and J by 7 bases, with 13 bases between them. The CDR3 extends over 14 amino acids. CDR1 is MGHRA, CDR2 YSYEKL, per germline. The CDR3 DNA sequence: TGCGCCAGCAGCCCTATACTCAAGAACGGGGAGCTGTTTTTT. This translates into CASSPILKNGELFF.

The chain is built from TRBV7-2 and TRBJ2-5; 7 positions agree with TRBD2. The CDR3 runs to 16 residues. Germline V gene sequence: CDR1 SGHTA, CDR2 FQGNSA. Unmatched junction bases numbered 8, after V lost 1 base and J lost 3 bases. In DNA form, the CDR3 reads TGTGCCAGCAGCTTAGTAATAGTTGCGGGAGAAGAGACCCAGTACTTC. Amino acid sequence: CASSLVIVAGEETQYF. Full variable domain (remainder filled in from reference TRBV7-2 and TRBJ2-5): GAGVSQSPSNKVTEKGKDVELRCDPISGHTALYWYRQSLGQGLEFLIYFQGNSAPDKSGLPSDRFSAERTGGSVSTLTIQRTQQEDSAVYLCASSLVIVAGEETQYFGPGTRLLVL.

The chain is built from TRBV19 and TRBJ2-5; 12 positions match TRBD2. The CDR3 loop spans 16 amino acids. With V trimmed by 5 bases and J by 2 bases, 6 bases remained unmatched. CDR1 is LNHDA, CDR2 SQIVND, per germline (reference sequence). The CDR3 reads CASSQSSGRGQETQYF. As DNA, the CDR3 is TGTGCCAGTAGTCAATCTAGCGGGAGGGGTCAAGAGACCCAGTACTTC.

The CDR3 loop reads CAISGGQYGYTF. In nucleotides, the CDR3 is TGTGCCATCAGTGGGGGACAGTATGGCTACACCTTC. The chain links TRBV10-3 to TRBJ1-2; TRBD1 aligns across 7 bases. V lost 4 bases to trimming and J lost 5 bases; unmatched junction nucleotides: 1. CDR3 length: 12 residues. Germline loops: CDR1 ENHRY, CDR2 SYGVKD.

This clonotype was observed at least ten times. This chain links TRBV6-1 with TRBJ1-3; D is unresolved. The CDR3 consists of 14 residues. Trimming shortened V by 1 base and J by 8 bases, and 12 bases separated the two germline ends. Looked up from germline, CDR1 is MNHNS and CDR2 is SASEGT. The CDR3 bases are TGTGCCAGCAGTGAAGACGAGGAGAAGCACACCATATATTTT. Encoded protein: CASSEDEEKHTIYF.

V and J are TRBV20-1 and TRBJ2-1; D not certain. CDR3 size: 11 residues. The ends were cut back, 1 base at V and 6 bases at J, with 4 bases in the middle. Germline CDR1 is DFQATT and CDR2 is SNEGSKA (reference sequence). The CDR3 loop reads CSARGGNEQFF. CDR3 coding DNA: TGCAGTGCTAGAGGCGGCAATGAGCAGTTCTTC.

This clonotype has ten or more counts. The J gene is TRBJ2-5, the V gene TRBV7-2, with 14 bases matching TRBD2. The V gene end was trimmed by 3 bases and the J gene end by 4 bases; junction bases not matched to a gene: 1. The CDR3 totals 15 residues. CDR1 and CDR2 (germline): SGHTA, FQGNSA. CDR3 in amino acids: CASSLTSGRGETQYF. CDR3 DNA: TGTGCCAGCAGCTTGACTAGCGGGAGGGGAGAGACCCAGTACTTC. The variable domain in full, with the rest retrieved from reference TRBV7-2 and TRBJ2-5, is GAGVSQSPSNKVTEKGKDVELRCDPISGHTALYWYRQSLGQGLEFLIYFQGNSAPDKSGLPSDRFSAERTGGSVSTLTIQRTQQEDSAVYLCASSLTSGRGETQYFGPGTRLLVL.

This clonotype was detected only a few times. The chain has TRBV28 and TRBJ2-1, with 10 bases aligning to TRBD2. CDR3 length: 16 residues. V lost 3 bases and J lost 6; bases outside the gene matches: 8. Germline loops: CDR1 MDHEN, CDR2 SYDVKM. CDR3 DNA sequence: TGTGCCAGCAGTTTTGCCCCAGCGGGGGGGCGCAATGAGCAGTTCTTC. This codes for CASSFAPAGGRNEQFF.

This clonotype was counted many times. V usage is TRBV7-2 and J usage is TRBJ2-5; D unresolved. Per the germline V gene, CDR1 is SGHTA and CDR2 is FQGNSA. This CDR3 is built from 14 residues. V was cut by 4 bases and J by 5 bases, with 14 bases left in between. DNA for the CDR3: TGTGCCAGCAGCTGGTCATGGGCAAAGGAGACCCAGTACTTC. Amino acid sequence: CASSWSWAKETQYF.

This clonotype occurred many times. The rearrangement uses TRBV6-1 and TRBJ1-5; no reliable D call. The CDR3 runs 13 residues. The ends were cut back, 2 bases at V and 7 bases at J, with 9 bases in the middle. Per the germline V gene, CDR1 is MNHNS and CDR2 is SASEGT. The CDR3 DNA reads as TGTGCCAGCAGTGAATTTTCGAAGCAGCCCCAGCATTTT. Amino acids: CASSEFSKQPQHF.

This clonotype was detected only a few times. The chain links TRBV29-1 to TRBJ2-1; 12 nucleotides line up with TRBD2. Per germline, CDR1 SQVTM and CDR2 ANQGSEA. V gave up 5 bases and J gave up 6 bases; unmatched junction bases: 5. CDR3 length: 14 residues. The DNA of the CDR3 is TGCAGCGTTTACCGACTAGCGGGAGTCAATGAGCAGTTCTTC. This codes for CSVYRLAGVNEQFF.

This clonotype came up many times. V gene TRBV7-2 combines with J gene TRBJ2-1, with a weak D call TRBD2 (7 bases). V lost 8 bases and J 8 bases, leaving 19 bases between the germline ends. Germline CDR1 SGHTA, CDR2 FQGNSA. The length of the CDR3 is 14 residues. The DNA of the CDR3 is TGTGCCAGCTCCGAGGGGGGGGGCGGAGATGAGCAGTTCTTC. It codes for CASSEGGGGDEQFF.

J is TRBJ2-7 and V is TRBV20-1; TRBD1 is a possible D gene (6 bases). Trimming pared 4 bases from V and 2 bases from J, leaving 21 bases between. The CDR3 loop spans 16 amino acids. Germline CDR1 and CDR2: DFQATT and SNEGSKA (reference sequence). DNA for the CDR3: TGCAGTGCTACCCCATTTACAGGGAGCAAAACCTACGAGCAGTACTTC. As protein: CSATPFTGSKTYEQYF.

The J gene is TRBJ1-1, the V gene TRBV12-5; no clear D. The germline gives CDR1 LGHNT, CDR2 FRNRAP. The CDR3 length is 13 residues. Trimming stripped 9 bases from V and 1 base from J, with 12 bases between. The CDR3 DNA sequence: TGTGCTAGATCGACCCCTTGGAACACTGAAGCTTTCTTT. Translation: CARSTPWNTEAFF.

Many counts were recorded for this clonotype. This chain links TRBV5-4 with TRBJ1-1; D might be TRBD1 (6 bases). V lost 1 base and J lost 0, with 13 bases in between. The germline V gene encodes CDR1 SGHNT and CDR2 YYREEE (reference sequence). The CDR3 extends over 16 amino acids. The CDR3: CASSLRGGGMNTEAFF. Here the CDR3 DNA reads TGTGCCAGCAGCTTGAGGGGGGGCGGCATGAACACTGAAGCTTTCTTT.

This clonotype was seen once. This chain uses TRBV6-5 with TRBJ2-7; 8 bases are shared with TRBD1. The CDR3 covers 13 residues. The V and J ends lost 5 bases and 6 bases, in that order; junction bases with no gene match: 6. The V gene's germline CDR1 is MNHEY and CDR2 SVGAGI. The CDR3 DNA reads as TGTGCCAGCAGTAGGACAGGGAGCGGCGAGCAGTACTTC. As protein: CASSRTGSGEQYF.

On this clonotype: This may be a read error, as it is one base from a much larger clone. The genes are TRBV7-2 and TRBJ1-5, with no clear D. The CDR3 has 15 amino acids. Germline V gene data show CDR1 as SGHTA and CDR2 as FQGNSA. V was shortened by 2 bases and J by 0 bases, with 8 bases between the two germline ends. This CDR3 is CASSLQSLSNQPQHF. The CDR3 DNA is TGTGCCAGCAGCTTACAATCGCTTAGCAATCAGCCCCAGCATTTT.

To note about this clonotype: A junction end diverges from the germline sequence, so it may reflect a read error. The rearrangement joins TRBV4-3 to TRBJ1-3; tentatively, D is TRBD1 (6 bases). Germline CDR1 and CDR2: LGHNA and YSLEER. This CDR3 is built from 15 residues. The CDR3 loop reads CASSQQGRAGNTVYF. The DNA of the CDR3 is TGCGCCAGCAGCCAACAGGGGCGGGCTGGAAACACCGTATATTTT.